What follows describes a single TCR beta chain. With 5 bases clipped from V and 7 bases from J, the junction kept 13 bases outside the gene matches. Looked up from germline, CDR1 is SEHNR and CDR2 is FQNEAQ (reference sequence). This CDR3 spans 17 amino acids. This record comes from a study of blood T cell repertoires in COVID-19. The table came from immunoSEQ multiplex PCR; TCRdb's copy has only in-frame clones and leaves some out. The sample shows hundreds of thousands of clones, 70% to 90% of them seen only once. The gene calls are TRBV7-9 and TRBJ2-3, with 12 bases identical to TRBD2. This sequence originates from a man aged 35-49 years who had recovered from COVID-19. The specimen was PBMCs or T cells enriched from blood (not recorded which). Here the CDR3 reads CASSPYPSGGAWYTQYF. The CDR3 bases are TGTGCCAGCAGCCCCTATCCTAGCGGGGGGGCCTGGTATACGCAGTATTTT.